The clone carrying this T cell receptor beta chain was detected a few times. Only in-frame clones appear in the TCRdb table, and some are missing; sequencing was by immunoSEQ multiplex PCR. The data show about 130,000 clones, with approximately 92% seen just once and 0.5% to 0.7% held by the top ten. The data stem from a study of control samples from healthy donors and cancer patients. V trimming: 6 bases; J trimming: 2 bases; junction bases outside the gene matches: 8. The CDR3 is made up of 16 amino acids. The germline V gene has CDR1 WSHSY and CDR2 SAAADI. This receptor was identified in a man older than 75 with head and neck cancer. The rearrangement joins TRBV10-2 to TRBJ2-7, with 12 nucleotides matching TRBD2. Sequencing was done on a sample of PBMCs. CDR3 nucleotide sequence: TGCGCCAGCAGCCCCGGGACTAGCGGGCGCCCCTACGAGCAGTACTTC. The encoded protein is CASSPGTSGRPYEQYF.